This TCR beta chain was captured by sequencing in a study of blood T cell repertoires in COVID-19. The wider study: In each case, the material was cDNA or gDNA derived from T cells, B-cell-depleted T cells, or PBMCs.

The table came from immunoSEQ multiplex PCR; TCRdb's copy has only in-frame clones and leaves some out. This table has about 230,000 clones, 65% to 90% appearing once. The sample consisted of peripheral blood. This clonotype originated in a middle-aged woman who had recovered from COVID-19.

The chain's CDR3 is CASSPRQARNQPQHF. CDR3 nucleotides: TGTGCCAGCAGTCCAAGACAGGCCCGCAATCAGCCCCAGCATTTT. The chain has TRBV6-6 and TRBJ1-5; weak D call: TRBD1 (6 bases). The germline gives CDR1 MNHNY, CDR2 SVGAGI (reference sequence). Trimming stripped 5 bases from V and 2 bases from J, with 13 bases between. CDR3 length: 15 amino acids.